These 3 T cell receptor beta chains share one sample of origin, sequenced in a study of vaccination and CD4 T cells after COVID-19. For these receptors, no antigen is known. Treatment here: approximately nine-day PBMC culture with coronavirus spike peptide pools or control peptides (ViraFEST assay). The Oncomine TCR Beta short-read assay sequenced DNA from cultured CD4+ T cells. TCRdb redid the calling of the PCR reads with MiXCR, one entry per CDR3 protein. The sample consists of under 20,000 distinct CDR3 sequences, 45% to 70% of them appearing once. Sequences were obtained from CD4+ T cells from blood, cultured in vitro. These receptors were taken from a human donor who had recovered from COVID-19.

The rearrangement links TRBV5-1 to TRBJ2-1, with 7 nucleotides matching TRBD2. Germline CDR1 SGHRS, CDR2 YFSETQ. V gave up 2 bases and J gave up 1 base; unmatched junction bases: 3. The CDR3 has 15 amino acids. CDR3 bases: TGCGCCAGCAGCTTTGGCGGGGGATCCTACAATGAGCAGTTCTTC. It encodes CASSFGGGSYNEQFF. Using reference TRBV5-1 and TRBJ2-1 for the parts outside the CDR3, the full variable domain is KAGVTQTPRYLIKTRGQQVTLSCSPISGHRSVSWYQQTPGQGLQFLFEYFSETQRNKGNFPGRFSGRQFSNSRSEMNVSTLELGDSALYLCASSFGGGSYNEQFFGPGTRLTVL.

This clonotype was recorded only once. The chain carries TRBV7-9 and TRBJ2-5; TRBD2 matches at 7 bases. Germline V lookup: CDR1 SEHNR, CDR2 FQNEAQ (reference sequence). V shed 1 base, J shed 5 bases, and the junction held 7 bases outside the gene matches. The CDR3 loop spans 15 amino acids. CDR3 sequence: CASSLVGGPGETQYF. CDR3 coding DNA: TGTGCCAGCAGCTTAGTGGGAGGGCCGGGTGAGACCCAGTACTTC.

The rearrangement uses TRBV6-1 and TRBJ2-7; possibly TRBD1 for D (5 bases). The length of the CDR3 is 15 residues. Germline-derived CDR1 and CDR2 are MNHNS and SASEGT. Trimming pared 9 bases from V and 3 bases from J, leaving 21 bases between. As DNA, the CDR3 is TGTGCCAGTCTATATAGGTGGCAGGGCAACTACGAGCAGTACTTC. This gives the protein CASLYRWQGNYEQYF.